What follows is one TCR beta chain and its context. The data were taken from a study of blood T cell repertoires in COVID-19. In the study overall: Samples taken during acute and convalescent COVID-19 were collected in the United States, Italy and Spain.

Authors' methods: Amplifying reference gene primers gave estimates of nucleated cell counts. The assay was immunoSEQ multiplex PCR, and TCRdb's table has in-frame clones only and misses some. V, J and clone size are those of that table, while D and trimming were read from the DNA. Of 350,000 to 450,000 clones in the sample, 75% to 90% were seen once. Germline V gene lookup returns CDR1 SGHRS and CDR2 YFSETQ. V lost 4 bases to trimming and J lost 6 bases; unmatched junction nucleotides: 3. The CDR3 contains 13 residues. This chain connects TRBV5-1 to TRBJ2-1, with TRBD2 matching over 8 bases. This TCR came from a woman in her late teens or twenties with acute or convalescent COVID-19. The specimen was peripheral blood. CDR3 DNA: TGCGCCAGCAGCCCCGGGACTAGCAATGAGCAGTTCTTC. This codes for CASSPGTSNEQFF.